Here is one T cell receptor (beta chain) with its context. Its cognate antigen is unknown. Assay: immunoSEQ multiplex PCR; the TCRdb copy retains only in-frame clones and omits some. The sample includes about 59,000 clones, 80% to 90% of them seen just once. The CDR3 spans 15 residues. V shed 6 bases and J 7 bases; nucleotides not matched to a gene: 11. Germline values: CDR1 LGHNT, CDR2 FRNRAP. This sample is part of a study of T cells in localized non-small cell lung cancer. Study-level results: As only one tumor region underwent sequencing, heterogeneity remains possible.

Source: peripheral blood, taken before any cancer treatment. The V and J genes are TRBV12-5 and TRBJ2-2, with 7 nucleotides matching TRBD2. This receptor was taken from a man aged 35 to 69 with stage I squamous cell lung carcinoma. The CDR3, as DNA: TGTGCTAGTGGCAGGACTAGTTTCACCTTCGGGGAGCTGTTTTTT. It is translated as CASGRTSFTFGELFF.